This T cell receptor (beta chain) was documented in a study of cytomegalovirus exposure and HLA in healthy donors. Both 60 Vbeta primers and 13 Jbeta primers went into the PCR. Sequencing used immunoSEQ multiplex PCR; TCRdb keeps in-frame clones, though not all of them. The table has about 83,000 clones, around 81% seen once. This clone was counted a few times. The V end lost 6 bases, the J end lost 0 bases, and 11 bases lay between the germline ends. Looked up from germline, CDR1 is SGHTA and CDR2 is FQGTGA. The CDR3 contains 14 residues. The sequencing sample was made of PBMCs. This TCR was recovered from a woman aged 30 to 39 in good health and CMV-seronegative. The J gene is TRBJ1-1, the V gene TRBV7-3; maybe TRBD1 (6 bases). DNA for the CDR3: TGTGCCAGCAGTCCCGGGACAATGAACACTGAAGCTTTCTTT. The encoded protein is CASSPGTMNTEAFF.